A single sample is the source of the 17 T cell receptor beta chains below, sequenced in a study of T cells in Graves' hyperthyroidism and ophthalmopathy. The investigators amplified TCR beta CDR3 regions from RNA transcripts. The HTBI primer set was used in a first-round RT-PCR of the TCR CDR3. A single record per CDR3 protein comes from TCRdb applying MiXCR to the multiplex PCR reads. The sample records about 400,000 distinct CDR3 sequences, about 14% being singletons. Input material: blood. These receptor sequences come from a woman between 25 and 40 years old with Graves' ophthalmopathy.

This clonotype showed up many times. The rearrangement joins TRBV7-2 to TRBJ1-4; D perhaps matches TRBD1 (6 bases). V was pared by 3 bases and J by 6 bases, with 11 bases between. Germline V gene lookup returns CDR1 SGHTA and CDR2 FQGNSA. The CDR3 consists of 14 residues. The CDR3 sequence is CASSFPGAYEKLFF. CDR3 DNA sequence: TGTGCCAGCAGCTTCCCAGGGGCTTATGAAAAACTGTTTTTT.

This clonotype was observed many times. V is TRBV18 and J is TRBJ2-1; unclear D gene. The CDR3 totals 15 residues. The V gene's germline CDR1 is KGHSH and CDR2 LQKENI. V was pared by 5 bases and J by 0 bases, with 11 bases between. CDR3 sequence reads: CASSTTSSSYNEQFF. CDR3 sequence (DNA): TGTGCCAGCTCAACGACATCGAGCTCCTACAATGAGCAGTTCTTC.

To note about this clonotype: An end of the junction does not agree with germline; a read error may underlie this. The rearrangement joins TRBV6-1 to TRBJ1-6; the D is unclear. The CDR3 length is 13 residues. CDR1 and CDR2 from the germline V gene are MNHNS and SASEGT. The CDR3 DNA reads TGTGCCAGCAGTACAAGGGATCGCTCACCCCTCCAATTT. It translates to CASSTRDRSPLQF.

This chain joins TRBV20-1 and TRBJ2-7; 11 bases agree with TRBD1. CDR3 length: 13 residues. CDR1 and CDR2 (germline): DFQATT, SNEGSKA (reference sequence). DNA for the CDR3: TGCAGCGTGACCGGGACAGGGGGCTACGAGCAGTACTTC. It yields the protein CSVTGTGGYEQYF.

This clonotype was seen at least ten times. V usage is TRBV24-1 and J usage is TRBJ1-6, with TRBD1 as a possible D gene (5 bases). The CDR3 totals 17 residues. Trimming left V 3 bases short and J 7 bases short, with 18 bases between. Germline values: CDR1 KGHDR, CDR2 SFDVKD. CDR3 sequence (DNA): TGTGCCACCAGTGATAACACCATCCCGGACACAAATTCACCCCTCCACTTT. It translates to CATSDNTIPDTNSPLHF.

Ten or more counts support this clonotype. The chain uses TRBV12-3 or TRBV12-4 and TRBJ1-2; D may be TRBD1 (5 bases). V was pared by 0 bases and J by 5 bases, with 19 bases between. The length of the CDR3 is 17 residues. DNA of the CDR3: TGTGCCAGCAGTTTAGCCCCAGGGACCTCGAGGAGGTATGGCTACACCTTC. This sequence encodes CASSLAPGTSRRYGYTF.

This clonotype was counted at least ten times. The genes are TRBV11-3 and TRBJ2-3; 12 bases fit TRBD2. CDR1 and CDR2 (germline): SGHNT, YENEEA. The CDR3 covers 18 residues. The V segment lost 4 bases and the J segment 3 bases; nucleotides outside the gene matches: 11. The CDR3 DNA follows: TGTGCCAGCAGCTCTCGACTAGCGGGGGCCCCTGGTACAGATACGCAGTATTTT. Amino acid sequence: CASSSRLAGAPGTDTQYF.

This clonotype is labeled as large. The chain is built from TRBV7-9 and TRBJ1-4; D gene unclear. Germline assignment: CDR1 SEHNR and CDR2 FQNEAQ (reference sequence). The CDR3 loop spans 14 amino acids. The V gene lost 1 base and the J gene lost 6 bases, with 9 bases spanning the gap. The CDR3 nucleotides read TGTGCCAGCAGCTTAGAAGACCAAGATGAAAAACTGTTTTTT. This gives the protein CASSLEDQDEKLFF.

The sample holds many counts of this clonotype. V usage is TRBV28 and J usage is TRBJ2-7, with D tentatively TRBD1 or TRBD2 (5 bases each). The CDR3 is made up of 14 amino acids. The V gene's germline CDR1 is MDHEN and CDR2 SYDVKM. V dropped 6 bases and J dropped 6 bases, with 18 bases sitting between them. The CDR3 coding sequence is TGTGCCAGCAGGACGCCGGGACGTACGAGCGAGCAGTACTTC. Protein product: CASRTPGRTSEQYF.

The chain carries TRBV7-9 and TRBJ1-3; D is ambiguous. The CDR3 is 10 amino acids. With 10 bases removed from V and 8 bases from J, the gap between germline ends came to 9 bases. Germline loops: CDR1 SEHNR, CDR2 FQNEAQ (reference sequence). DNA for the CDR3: TGTGCCACCGGGGAGGACACCATATATTTT. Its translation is CATGEDTIYF.

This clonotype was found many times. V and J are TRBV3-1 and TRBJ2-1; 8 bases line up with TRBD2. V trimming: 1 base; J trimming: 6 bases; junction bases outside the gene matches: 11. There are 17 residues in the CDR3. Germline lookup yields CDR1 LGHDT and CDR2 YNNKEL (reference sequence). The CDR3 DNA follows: TGTGCCAGCAGCCAAGTTCGCCGGGGGGGTAGGATCAATGAGCAGTTCTTC. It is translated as CASSQVRRGGRINEQFF.

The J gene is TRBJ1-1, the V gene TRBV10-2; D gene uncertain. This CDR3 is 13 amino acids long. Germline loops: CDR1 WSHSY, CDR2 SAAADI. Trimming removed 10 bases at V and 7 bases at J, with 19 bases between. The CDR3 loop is CAIKGGEFGEAFF. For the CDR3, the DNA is TGCGCCATCAAAGGAGGAGAGTTTGGTGAAGCTTTCTTT.

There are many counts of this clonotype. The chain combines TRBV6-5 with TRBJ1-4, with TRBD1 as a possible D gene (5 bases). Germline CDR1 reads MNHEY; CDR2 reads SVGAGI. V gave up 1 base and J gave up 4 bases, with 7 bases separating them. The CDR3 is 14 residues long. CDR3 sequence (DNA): TGTGCCAGCAGTTACTTCCAGGGTAATGAAAAACTGTTTTTT. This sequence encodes CASSYFQGNEKLFF.

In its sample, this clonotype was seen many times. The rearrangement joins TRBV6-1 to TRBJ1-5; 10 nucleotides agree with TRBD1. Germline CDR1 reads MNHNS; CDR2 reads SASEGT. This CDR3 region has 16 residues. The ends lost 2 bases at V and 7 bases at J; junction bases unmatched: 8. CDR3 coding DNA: TGTGCCAGCAGTGAATGGGGAGGACAGGGGGGACAGCCCCAGCATTTT. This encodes CASSEWGGQGGQPQHF.

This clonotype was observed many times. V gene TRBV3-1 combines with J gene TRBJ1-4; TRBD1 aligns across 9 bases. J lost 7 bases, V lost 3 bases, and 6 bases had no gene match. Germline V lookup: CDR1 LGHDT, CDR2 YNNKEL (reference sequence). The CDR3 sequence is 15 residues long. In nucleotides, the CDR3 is TGTGCCAGCAGCCAGGGACAGGGTGGGGTTGAAAAACTGTTTTTT. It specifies CASSQGQGGVEKLFF.

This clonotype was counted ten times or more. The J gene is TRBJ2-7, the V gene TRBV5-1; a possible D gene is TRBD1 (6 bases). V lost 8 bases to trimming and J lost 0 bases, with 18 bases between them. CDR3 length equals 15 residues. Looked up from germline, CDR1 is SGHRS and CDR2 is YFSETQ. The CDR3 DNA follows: TGCGCCAGACCCTCAGACAGGCCTAGCTCCTACGAGCAGTACTTC. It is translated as CARPSDRPSSYEQYF.

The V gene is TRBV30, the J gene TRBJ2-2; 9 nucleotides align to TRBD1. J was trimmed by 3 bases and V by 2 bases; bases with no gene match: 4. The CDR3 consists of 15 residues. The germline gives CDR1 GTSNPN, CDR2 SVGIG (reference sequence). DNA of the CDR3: TGTGCCTGGAGTCTCGGACAGGGGCACACCGGGGAGCTGTTTTTT. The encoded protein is CAWSLGQGHTGELFF.